These T cell receptor beta chains were read from a single sample in a study of cytomegalovirus exposure and HLA in healthy donors. Sequenced by immunoSEQ multiplex PCR; TCRdb stores in-frame clones only, minus some. The sample yields 150,000 to 170,000 clones, over 70% seen once. The sequenced sample consisted of PBMCs. The receptors shown here come from a man aged 30 to 45 in good health and CMV-seropositive. CDR3s include the opening cysteine and the closing phenylalanine or tryptophan. Fields, in order: D gene, J gene, clone size, V gene, CDR3 DNA, CDR3 protein. A D gene is named only where the DNA matches it firmly. Not all rows give a size; the values are once, few, many and, for expanded clones, a class.

d_gene: -
j_gene: TRBJ1-1
abundance: -
v_gene: TRBV11-1
CDR3nt: TGTGCCAGCAGCTTAGTTTCTGATAGAGGAACTGAAGCTTTCTTT
CDR3aa: CASSLVSDRGTEAFF

d_gene: -
j_gene: TRBJ2-3
abundance: few
v_gene: TRBV5-8
CDR3nt: TGTGCCAGCAGGAAACAAGATACGCAGTATTTT
CDR3aa: CASRKQDTQYF

d_gene: -
j_gene: TRBJ2-1
abundance: -
v_gene: TRBV19
CDR3nt: TGTGCCAGTAGATCGGTTGGCAGGGAGCAGTTCTTC
CDR3aa: CASRSVGREQFF

d_gene: TRBD2
j_gene: TRBJ2-7
abundance: -
v_gene: TRBV6-5
CDR3nt: TGTGCCAGCAGTTATAAAGCGGGAGGCTACGAGCAGTACTTC
CDR3aa: CASSYKAGGYEQYF

d_gene: TRBD1
j_gene: TRBJ1-1
abundance: -
v_gene: TRBV7-2
CDR3nt: TGTGCCAGCAGCCCGGACAGGGTGAACACTGAAGCTTTCTTT
CDR3aa: CASSPDRVNTEAFF

d_gene: -
j_gene: TRBJ2-5
abundance: -
v_gene: TRBV2
CDR3nt: TGTGCCAGCAGTGTCGTTGGGGCAGGGTCTGGAAGAGAGACCCAGTACTTC
CDR3aa: CASSVVGAGSGRETQYF

d_gene: TRBD1
j_gene: TRBJ1-5
abundance: -
v_gene: TRBV28
CDR3nt: TGTGCCAGCAGGTACATCACAGGGGGCTCTAGGCCCCAGCATTTT
CDR3aa: CASRYITGGSRPQHF

d_gene: TRBD2
j_gene: TRBJ2-1
abundance: -
v_gene: TRBV7-2
CDR3nt: TGTGCCAGCAGCTTAGCAGGCGGGAGGGGAAATGAGCAGTTCTTC
CDR3aa: CASSLAGGRGNEQFF

d_gene: TRBD2
j_gene: TRBJ2-3
abundance: -
v_gene: TRBV28
CDR3nt: TGTGCCAGCAGAACCCTTCCGGGACTAGCGGGAACCCAACCGGAGGGAGATACGCAGTATTTT
CDR3aa: CASRTLPGLAGTQPEGDTQYF

d_gene: -
j_gene: TRBJ2-3
abundance: once
v_gene: TRBV15
CDR3nt: TGTGCCACCCGTGAAACTAGCACAGATACGCAGTATTTT
CDR3aa: CATRETSTDTQYF

d_gene: TRBD2
j_gene: TRBJ2-1
abundance: -
v_gene: TRBV7-3
CDR3nt: TGTGCCAGCAGCTTCGGACTAGCTTGGGTAAATGAGCAGTTCTTC
CDR3aa: CASSFGLAWVNEQFF

d_gene: TRBD1
j_gene: TRBJ1-1
abundance: -
v_gene: TRBV5-1
CDR3nt: TGCGCCAGCAGCTCGGGACAGGGGCTAGCTGAAGCTTTCTTT
CDR3aa: CASSSGQGLAEAFF

d_gene: -
j_gene: TRBJ2-4
abundance: -
v_gene: TRBV19
CDR3nt: TGTGCCAGTAGTATGCAGTTAGCCAAAAACATTCAGTACTTC
CDR3aa: CASSMQLAKNIQYF

d_gene: -
j_gene: TRBJ1-1
abundance: -
v_gene: TRBV29-1
CDR3nt: TGCAGCGCCGGGGGGGTCCTGGGGATGAACACTGAAGCTTTCTTT
CDR3aa: CSAGGVLGMNTEAFF

d_gene: TRBD2
j_gene: TRBJ2-1
abundance: -
v_gene: TRBV5-6
CDR3nt: TGTGCCAGCAGCTTGACTAGCGGCTACAATGAGCAGTTCTTC
CDR3aa: CASSLTSGYNEQFF

d_gene: TRBD1
j_gene: TRBJ1-5
abundance: -
v_gene: TRBV29-1
CDR3nt: TGCAGCGTTGAAGGTGGGACAGGGCAGCCCCAGCATTTT
CDR3aa: CSVEGGTGQPQHF

d_gene: TRBD2
j_gene: TRBJ2-1
abundance: -
v_gene: TRBV29-1
CDR3nt: TGCAGCGTGGCCGGGACTAGCGGGATGTACAATGAGCAGTTCTTC
CDR3aa: CSVAGTSGMYNEQFF

d_gene: -
j_gene: TRBJ2-5
abundance: -
v_gene: TRBV20-1
CDR3nt: TGCAGTGCTAGACCGGAAGAGACCCAGTACTTC
CDR3aa: CSARPEETQYF